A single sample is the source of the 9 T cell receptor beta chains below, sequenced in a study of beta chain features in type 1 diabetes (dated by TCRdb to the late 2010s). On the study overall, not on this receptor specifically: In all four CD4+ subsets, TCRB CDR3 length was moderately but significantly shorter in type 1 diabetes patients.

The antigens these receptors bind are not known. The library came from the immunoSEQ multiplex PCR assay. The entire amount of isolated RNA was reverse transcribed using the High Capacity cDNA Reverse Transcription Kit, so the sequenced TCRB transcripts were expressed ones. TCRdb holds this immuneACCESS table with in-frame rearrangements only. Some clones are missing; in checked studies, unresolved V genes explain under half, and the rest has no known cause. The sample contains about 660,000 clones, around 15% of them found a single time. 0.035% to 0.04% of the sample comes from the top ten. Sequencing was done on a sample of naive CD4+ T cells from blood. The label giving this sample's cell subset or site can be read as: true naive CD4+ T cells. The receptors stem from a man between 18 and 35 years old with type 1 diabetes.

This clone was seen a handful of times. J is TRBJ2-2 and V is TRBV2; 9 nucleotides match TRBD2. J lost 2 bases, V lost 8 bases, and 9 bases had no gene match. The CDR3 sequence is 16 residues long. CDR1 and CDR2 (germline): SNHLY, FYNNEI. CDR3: CASLPAGGINTGELFF. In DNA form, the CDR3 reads TGTGCCAGCCTACCGGCGGGGGGGATAAACACCGGGGAGCTGTTTTTT.

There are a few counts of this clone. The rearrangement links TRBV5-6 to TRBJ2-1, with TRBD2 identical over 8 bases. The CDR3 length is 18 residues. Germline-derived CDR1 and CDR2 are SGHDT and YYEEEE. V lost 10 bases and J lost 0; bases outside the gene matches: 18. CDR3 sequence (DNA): TGTGCCTCCCTTGGACTAGCCGACGGGCATAGCTCCTACAATGAGCAGTTCTTC. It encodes CASLGLADGHSSYNEQFF.

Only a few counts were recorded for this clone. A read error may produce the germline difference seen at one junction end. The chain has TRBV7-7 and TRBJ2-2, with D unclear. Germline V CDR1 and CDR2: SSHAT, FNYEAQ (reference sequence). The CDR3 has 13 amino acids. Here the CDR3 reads CASSLDVYGELFF. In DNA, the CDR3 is TGTGCTAGCAGCTTAGATGTGTACGGGGAGCTGTTTTTT.

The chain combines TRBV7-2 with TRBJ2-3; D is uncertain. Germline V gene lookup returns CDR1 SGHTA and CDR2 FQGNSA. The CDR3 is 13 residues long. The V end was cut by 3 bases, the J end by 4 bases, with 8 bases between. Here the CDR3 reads CASSFRSSDTQYF. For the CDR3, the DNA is TGTGCCAGCAGCTTTCGCAGCTCAGATACGCAGTATTTT. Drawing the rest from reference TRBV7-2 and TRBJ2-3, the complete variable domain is GAGVSQSPSNKVTEKGKDVELRCDPISGHTALYWYRQSLGQGLEFLIYFQGNSAPDKSGLPSDRFSAERTGGSVSTLTIQRTQQEDSAVYLCASSFRSSDTQYFGPGTRLTVL.

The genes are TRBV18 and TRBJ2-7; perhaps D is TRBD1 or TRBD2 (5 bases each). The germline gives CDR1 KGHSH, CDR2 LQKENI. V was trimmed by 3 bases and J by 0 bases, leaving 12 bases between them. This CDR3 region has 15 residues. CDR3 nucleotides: TGTGCCAGCTCACCGTCCGGGGCTACCTCCTACGAGCAGTACTTC. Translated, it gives CASSPSGATSYEQYF.

CDR3 sequence (DNA): TGTGCCAGCAGTTTATACAGCAACTATGGCTACACCTTC. The encoded protein is CASSLYSNYGYTF. The rearrangement links TRBV28 to TRBJ1-2; D unclear. The germline V gene has CDR1 MDHEN and CDR2 SYDVKM. The ends were cut back, 1 base at V and 2 bases at J, with 5 bases in the middle. The CDR3 is made up of 13 amino acids.

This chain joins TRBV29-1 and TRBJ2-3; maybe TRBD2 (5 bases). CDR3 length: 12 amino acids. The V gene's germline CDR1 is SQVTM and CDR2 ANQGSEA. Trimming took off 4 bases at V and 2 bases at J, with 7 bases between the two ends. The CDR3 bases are TGCAGCGTTGCCGACTACACAGATACGCAGTATTTT. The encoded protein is CSVADYTDTQYF.

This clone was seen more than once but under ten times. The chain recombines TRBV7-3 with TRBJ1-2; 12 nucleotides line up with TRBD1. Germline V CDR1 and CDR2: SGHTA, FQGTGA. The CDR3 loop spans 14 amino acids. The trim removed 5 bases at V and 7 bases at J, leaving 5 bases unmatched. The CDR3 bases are TGTGCCAGCAGCCCGGGACAGGGGGCGGGTGGCTACACCTTC. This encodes CASSPGQGAGGYTF.

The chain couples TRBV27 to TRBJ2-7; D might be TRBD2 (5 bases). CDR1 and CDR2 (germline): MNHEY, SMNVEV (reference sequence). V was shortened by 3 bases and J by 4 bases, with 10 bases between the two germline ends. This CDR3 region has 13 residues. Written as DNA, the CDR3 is TGTGCCAGCAGTTTCTCGAGGGATTACGAGCAGTACTTC. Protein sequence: CASSFSRDYEQYF.